This TCR beta chain was sequenced for a study of blood T cell repertoires in COVID-19. This clone was detected a few times. In germline, CDR1 is LGHNA, CDR2 YNFKEQ. CDR3 length: 16 amino acids. V lost 0 bases and J lost 7, with 13 bases in between. Generated by immunoSEQ multiplex PCR, the TCRdb table keeps only in-frame clones and is missing some. This sample has 45,000 to 55,000 clones, with approximately 89% found just once. Sequenced material: peripheral blood. V and J are TRBV4-2 and TRBJ1-6; D not certain. The sequence came from a human donor in a cohort sampled during active COVID-19. CDR3 in amino acids: CASSQEQSTGNSPLHF. The CDR3 DNA reads as TGTGCCAGCAGCCAAGAGCAGTCTACGGGGAATTCACCCCTCCACTTT.